The present T cell receptor beta chain was sequenced within a study of control samples from healthy donors and cancer patients. The assay was immunoSEQ multiplex PCR, and TCRdb's table has in-frame clones only and misses some. The sample has about 110,000 clones; roughly four fifths are singletons. The CDR3 spans 15 residues. Germline CDR1 and CDR2: SGDLS and YYNGEE. V lost 4 bases and J 4 bases, leaving 15 bases between the germline ends. A single count supports this clone. The source of this sequence is a man between 18 and 35 years old in good health. V is TRBV9 and J is TRBJ1-3; D gene unclear. Sequencing input: blood. The CDR3, as DNA: TGTGCCAGCAGCCCACATCCCCGGGAGGGAAACACCATATATTTT. Protein sequence: CASSPHPREGNTIYF.